The rows below give T cell receptor beta chains drawn from one sample of a study of shared clonotypes between healthy human individuals. Method: immunoSEQ multiplex PCR; TCRdb's copy keeps in-frame clones and lacks some. The sample contains about 2 million clones, approximately 94% of which appear only once. Sequenced material: naive CD8+ T cells sorted from blood. Receptors were obtained from a man aged 18 to 29 in good health. CDR3s include the opening cysteine and the closing phenylalanine or tryptophan. D genes are given only for firm matches. Size tells how often a clone was seen (once, few, many) or the class of an expanded clone, and some rows leave it out.

TGCGCCAGCAGCCAAGGCCTCTTAGATGGGCAGTACTTC	CASSQGLLDGQYF	13	TRBV4-3	-	TRBJ2-7	-
TGTGCCAGCAGCTTAGGAGGCGGCTTCGAGAAATATTCCCAGCCCTACGAGCAGTACTTC	CASSLGGGFEKYSQPYEQYF	20	TRBV7-8	-	TRBJ2-7	-
TGTGCCAGCAGCTTCACGGAGTTTTTGGGGCAAGGCAATCAGCCCCAGCATTTT	CASSFTEFLGQGNQPQHF	18	TRBV7-8	-	TRBJ1-5	-
TGTGCCAGCAGCTCTACCGGAGTCTTGGAGACCCAGTACTTC	CASSSTGVLETQYF	14	TRBV7-9	-	TRBJ2-5	-
TGTGCCAGCAGCTTAGAGAAGCGGGGGGCGGTCCCCCCGTTCTTC	CASSLEKRGAVPPFF	15	TRBV7-8	-	TRBJ2-1	TRBD2
TGTGCCAGCAGTTACTCCGAGAGCGGAACTAGTGGCTACACCTTC	CASSYSESGTSGYTF	15	TRBV6-6	-	TRBJ1-2	-
TGTGCCAGTAGTATGGGGCACCTCTACGAGCAGTACTTC	CASSMGHLYEQYF	13	TRBV19	-	TRBJ2-7	-
TGCGCCAGCAGCCAAGATGGGAACACCGGGGAGCTGTTTTTT	CASSQDGNTGELFF	14	TRBV4-3	-	TRBJ2-2	-
TGTGCCAGCAGTTACGGGGGCGAAAACACTGAAGCTTTCTTT	CASSYGGENTEAFF	14	TRBV6-5	-	TRBJ1-1	-
TGTGCCAGCAGTTTAAGAGCTTCGGTCCTGACAGTTCCCATCAGCAATCAGCCCCAGCATTTT	CASSLRASVLTVPISNQPQHF	21	TRBV28	-	TRBJ1-5	-
TGTGCCAGCAGCCTAGCGGGTACGCAGTATTTT	CASSLAGTQYF	11	TRBV7-9	-	TRBJ2-3	TRBD2
TGTGCCAGCAGTTTTCTAGCGGGGTTCGATACGCAGTATTTT	CASSFLAGFDTQYF	14	TRBV27	-	TRBJ2-3	TRBD2
TGTGCCAGCAGTACCGCGGGGGGCAATTCCTACGAGCAGTACTTC	CASSTAGGNSYEQYF	15	TRBV6-6	-	TRBJ2-7	TRBD2
TGTGCCAGCAGCTCATCGGGCAGGGCCTATGGCTACACCTTC	CASSSSGRAYGYTF	14	TRBV5-5	once	TRBJ1-2	-
TGTGCCAGCCAATCTTACAATGAGCAGTTCTTC	CASQSYNEQFF	11	TRBV2	once	TRBJ2-1	-
TGTGCCAGCTCGGGACTAGCCTACGAGCAGTACTTC	CASSGLAYEQYF	12	TRBV2	-	TRBJ2-7	TRBD2
TGTGCCAGCAGTTTACTAGCGGGGGGGCTTGAGACCCAGTACTTC	CASSLLAGGLETQYF	15	TRBV27	-	TRBJ2-5	TRBD2
TGTGCCAGCAGCGGGGAGACAGGGCTCAATCAGCCCCAGCATTTT	CASSGETGLNQPQHF	15	TRBV7-9	-	TRBJ1-5	TRBD1
TGTGCCAGCAGCTTAGCGCCCGGGATAGGAGAGAACACTGAAGCTTTCTTT	CASSLAPGIGENTEAFF	17	TRBV11-1	-	TRBJ1-1	-
TGTGCCAGCAGCCCAGGACTAGCGGGGGGCTACGAGCAGTACTTC	CASSPGLAGGYEQYF	15	TRBV7-9	few	TRBJ2-7	TRBD2
TGTGCCAGCAGGACTAGCGGGGGTCCTCCCTACGAGCAGTACTTC	CASRTSGGPPYEQYF	15	TRBV2	-	TRBJ2-7	TRBD2
TGCAGCGCCGGGGACACCTCCTACGAGCAGTACTTC	CSAGDTSYEQYF	12	TRBV29-1	-	TRBJ2-7	-
TGTGCCAGCAGCGCGACAGGGGGCGCGTCTGGGGCCAACGTCCTGACTTTC	CASSATGGASGANVLTF	17	TRBV9	-	TRBJ2-6	TRBD1
TGTGCCAGCAGTTTAGTAGCGGGAGGGGGGTCCAATGAGCAGTTCTTC	CASSLVAGGGSNEQFF	16	TRBV27	-	TRBJ2-1	TRBD2
TGTGCCAGCAGCACAGGGGCCTGGGGTTCACCCCTCCACTTT	CASSTGAWGSPLHF	14	TRBV25-1	-	TRBJ1-6	TRBD1